These T cell receptor beta chains were read from a single sample in a study of blood T cell repertoires in COVID-19. Generated by immunoSEQ multiplex PCR, the TCRdb table keeps only in-frame clones and is missing some. The sample shows 35,000 to 40,000 clones, roughly 87% of them seen only once. The sample was peripheral blood. The receptors were gathered from a man aged 60 to 69 with COVID-19, enrolled during active disease. CDR3s include the opening cysteine and the closing phenylalanine or tryptophan. D genes are given only for firm matches. Clone size is stated in some rows and not others, as once, few, many or a class when expanded.

abundance | d_gene | j_gene | v_gene | CDR3nt | CDR3aa
. | TRBD1 | TRBJ2-7 | TRBV6-2/TRBV6-3 | TGTGCCAGCAGTTACTCGACAGGGGATGAGCAGTACTTC | CASSYSTGDEQYF
once | . | TRBJ2-1 | TRBV27 | TGTGCCAGCACCCAGGGCGGTGAGCAGTTCTTC | CASTQGGEQFF
. | . | TRBJ2-1 | TRBV19 | TGTGCCAGTAGTATGAGTGGGCATTACAATGAGCAGTTCTTC | CASSMSGHYNEQFF
. | . | TRBJ2-5 | TRBV10-3 | TGTGCCATCAGGGCGGCGGAAGAGACCCAGTACTTC | CAIRAAEETQYF
. | TRBD2 | TRBJ2-7 | TRBV14 | TGTGCCAGCAGCGGGGGACTAGCGAACTACGAGCAGTACTTC | CASSGGLANYEQYF
. | . | TRBJ2-7 | TRBV7-9 | TGTGCCAGCAGCTTTGATGACTCACACTCCGAGCAGTACTTC | CASSFDDSHSEQYF
few | TRBD2 | TRBJ2-3 | TRBV6-1 | TGTGCCAGCAGTGAAGCGAGGATTGGCGGGAGTAGAGATACGCAGTATTTT | CASSEARIGGSRDTQYF
once | . | TRBJ2-7 | TRBV29-1 | TGCAGCGCCTGGACTGTCGCCTACGAGCAGTACTTC | CSAWTVAYEQYF
. | TRBD2 | TRBJ2-1 | TRBV18 | TGTGCCAGCTCACCAAGCGGGAGGGCTTACAATGAGCAGTTCTTC | CASSPSGRAYNEQFF
. | . | TRBJ2-5 | TRBV7-6 | TGTGCCAGCAGCCCCATGGCGGGAAGCCAAGAGACCCAGTACTTC | CASSPMAGSQETQYF
. | . | TRBJ1-3 | TRBV6-5 | TGTGCCAGCAGTTACTCCCTTTTTCCCTATTGGAACACCATATATTTT | CASSYSLFPYWNTIYF
. | . | TRBJ1-1 | TRBV28 | TGTGCCAGCAGTTTATTGAGCGGGACATCGAACACTGAAGCTTTCTTT | CASSLLSGTSNTEAFF
. | . | TRBJ2-1 | TRBV28 | TGTGCCAGCAGTTTTGCAGGGGCCCCCGTCGAGCAGTTCTTC | CASSFAGAPVEQFF
. | . | TRBJ2-1 | TRBV27 | TGTGCCAGCAGTTTGTTCGGGGAGCAGTTCTTC | CASSLFGEQFF
. | . | TRBJ1-2 | TRBV3-1/TRBV3-2 | TGTGCCAGCAGCCAAGTTGAGAACTATGGCTACACCTTC | CASSQVENYGYTF
once | . | TRBJ1-5 | TRBV19 | TGTGCCAGTACATCCGGGGTGGATCAGCCCCAGCATTTT | CASTSGVDQPQHF
. | TRBD1 | TRBJ1-4 | TRBV11-2 | TGTGCCAGCAGCTTAAATTACGGGACAGGGGTCGAAAAACTGTTTTTT | CASSLNYGTGVEKLFF
. | . | TRBJ2-4 | TRBV6-1 | TGTGCCAGCAGTGAAGTGGGGGCGTCCCGCCTATCCAAAAACATTCAGTACTTC | CASSEVGASRLSKNIQYF
. | . | TRBJ1-6 | TRBV30 | TGTGCCTGGAGACGAGAAAATTCACCCCTCCACTTT | CAWRRENSPLHF
. | TRBD1 | TRBJ1-6 | TRBV4-1 | TGCGCCAGCAGCCAAGATTCCAGGGGGAGTTCACCCCTCCACTTT | CASSQDSRGSSPLHF
. | TRBD1 | TRBJ1-2 | TRBV25-1 | TGTGCCAGCAGTCACACAGGGGGCATCGGCTACACCTTC | CASSHTGGIGYTF
few | . | TRBJ2-7 | TRBV6-5 | TGTGCCAGCAGTTACTCGACTCCAGACTACGAGCAGTACTTC | CASSYSTPDYEQYF
. | TRBD1 | TRBJ1-4 | TRBV18 | TGTGCCAGCTCACCGCCGGCAGGGGGCGATGAAAAACTGTTTTTT | CASSPPAGGDEKLFF
few | TRBD2 | TRBJ2-1 | TRBV6-5 | TGTGCCAGCAGTTACCCGGGGACTAGCGTTAATGAGCAGTTCTTC | CASSYPGTSVNEQFF
. | TRBD1 | TRBJ1-3 | TRBV4-1 | TGCGCCAGCAGCCAAGCACAGGGGAACACCATATATTTT | CASSQAQGNTIYF
. | . | TRBJ1-1 | TRBV12-3/TRBV12-4 | TGTGCCAGCAGTTTGCAGGGAATCGGTGAAGCTTTCTTT | CASSLQGIGEAFF
few | . | TRBJ2-7 | TRBV11-2 | TGTGCCAGCAGCTTAGGGACAGCATACGAGCAGTACTTC | CASSLGTAYEQYF
once | . | TRBJ1-1 | TRBV15 | TGTGCCACCAGTACGTACACAGCGAACACTGAAGCTTTCTTT | CATSTYTANTEAFF
. | TRBD1 | TRBJ2-7 | TRBV7-2 | TGTGCCAGCAGCTTAGCGGCGACGGGACAGGGGACGTACGAGCAGTACTTC | CASSLAATGQGTYEQYF
once | TRBD1 | TRBJ1-2 | TRBV5-1 | TGCGCCAGCAGCTCGTCACAGGGGGCGAACGATGGCTACACCTTC | CASSSSQGANDGYTF
. | TRBD1 | TRBJ1-2 | TRBV30 | TGTGCCTGGAGTGTACTTGACAGGGGGATCTATGGCTACACCTTC | CAWSVLDRGIYGYTF
. | . | TRBJ2-1 | TRBV28 | TGTGCCAGCAGTCAACAGGTCACTGAGCAGTTCTTC | CASSQQVTEQFF
. | . | TRBJ2-1 | TRBV19 | TGTGCCAGTACCGACCTCAGCAGGGTCTACAATGAGCAGTTCTTC | CASTDLSRVYNEQFF
. | . | TRBJ1-4 | TRBV6-5 | TGTGCCAGCAGTTACTCTCCCGCAACTAATGAAAAACTGTTTTTT | CASSYSPATNEKLFF
once | . | TRBJ2-7 | TRBV3-1/TRBV3-2 | TGTGCCAGCAGCCAAGTCTTATCGCAGGCAACTCCCAGCGAGCAGTACTTC | CASSQVLSQATPSEQYF
. | TRBD1 | TRBJ2-7 | TRBV7-8 | TGTGCCAGCAGCGTATCCGGGACAGGGGGGACCTACGAGCAGTACTTC | CASSVSGTGGTYEQYF
once | TRBD1 | TRBJ1-2 | TRBV6-2/TRBV6-3 | TGTGCCAGCAGTCCACGACAGGGGGCGCTCGGCTACACCTTC | CASSPRQGALGYTF
. | . | TRBJ1-2 | TRBV6-2/TRBV6-3 | TGTGCCAGCAGTTACGGGTTGAGGATCGGTGGCTACACCTTC | CASSYGLRIGGYTF
once | . | TRBJ1-1 | TRBV7-6 | TGTGCCAGCAGCTTCTCCTCACTGAGAGCGAACACTGAAGCTTTCTTT | CASSFSSLRANTEAFF
. | TRBD2 | TRBJ2-3 | TRBV7-7 | TGTGCTAGCAGCCCCACAAGCGGGAGATGGGATACGCAGTATTTT | CASSPTSGRWDTQYF
. | TRBD2 | TRBJ2-3 | TRBV14 | TGTGCCAGCAGCCAAGGTACGCGGGGGAGAACAGATACGCAGTATTTT | CASSQGTRGRTDTQYF
. | . | TRBJ2-1 | TRBV18 | TGTGCCAGCTCACCCGGTAGCGGACCGTACAATGAGCAGTTCTTC | CASSPGSGPYNEQFF
. | . | TRBJ2-3 | TRBV28 | TGTGCCAGCAGTTTAGAGGGGGGGCGGAGAGATACGCAGTATTTT | CASSLEGGRRDTQYF
. | TRBD1 | TRBJ1-5 | TRBV6-1 | TGTGCCAGCAGTGACCTCGGACAGGGGAATCAGCCCCAGCATTTT | CASSDLGQGNQPQHF
. | . | TRBJ2-2 | TRBV5-1 | TGCGCCAGCAGCCAAGCAGGCGGGTCCTCGAACACCGGGGAGCTGTTTTTT | CASSQAGGSSNTGELFF
. | . | TRBJ2-7 | TRBV19 | TGTGCCAGTAGTATAACGGCAGGGCTCTACGAGCAGTACTTC | CASSITAGLYEQYF
. | TRBD1 | TRBJ2-7 | TRBV29-1 | TGCAGCGTGGGACAGACAAACTCCTACGAGCAGTACTTC | CSVGQTNSYEQYF
. | . | TRBJ2-3 | TRBV7-9 | TGTGCCAGCAGCTCCCAGCTAGCGGATACGCAGTATTTT | CASSSQLADTQYF
. | TRBD2 | TRBJ2-1 | TRBV10-3 | TGTGCCATCAGTCCTAGCGGGAGAAGGAATGAGCAGTTCTTC | CAISPSGRRNEQFF
. | . | TRBJ1-1 | TRBV19 | TGTGCCAGTAGTAAACGCGAGAACACTGAAGCTTTCTTT | CASSKRENTEAFF
. | TRBD2 | TRBJ2-1 | TRBV10-3 | TGTGCCATCAGTGAGTCCGGGACTACAGCCTACAATGAGCAGTTCTTC | CAISESGTTAYNEQFF
. | . | TRBJ2-2 | TRBV28 | TGTGCCAGCAAGGAGGCCGGGGAGCTGTTTTTT | CASKEAGELFF
. | TRBD1 | TRBJ1-5 | TRBV19 | TGTGCCAGTAGTGGGCCGGGACAGAGAAATCAGCCCCAGCATTTT | CASSGPGQRNQPQHF